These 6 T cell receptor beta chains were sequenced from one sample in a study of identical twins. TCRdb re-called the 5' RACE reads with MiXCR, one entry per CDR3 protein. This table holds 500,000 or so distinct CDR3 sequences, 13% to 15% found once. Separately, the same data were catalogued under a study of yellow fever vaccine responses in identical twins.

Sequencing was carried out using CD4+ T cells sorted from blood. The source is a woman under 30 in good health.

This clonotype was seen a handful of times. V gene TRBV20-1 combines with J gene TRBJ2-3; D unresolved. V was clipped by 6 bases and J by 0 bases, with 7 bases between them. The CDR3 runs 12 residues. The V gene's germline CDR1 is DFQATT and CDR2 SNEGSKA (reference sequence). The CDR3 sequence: CSAYGSTDTQYF. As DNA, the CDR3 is TGCAGTGCATACGGGAGCACAGATACGCAGTATTTT.

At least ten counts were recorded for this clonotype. CDR3 in amino acids: CASSLDSPEDTQYF. The DNA of the CDR3 is TGTGCCAGCAGCTTGGACTCACCGGAAGATACGCAGTATTTT. V usage is TRBV5-5 and J usage is TRBJ2-3; D not certain. The V end lost 0 bases, the J end lost 5 bases, and 10 bases lay between the germline ends. The CDR3 consists of 14 residues. The germline CDR1 and CDR2 sequences are SGHKS and YYEKEE (reference sequence).

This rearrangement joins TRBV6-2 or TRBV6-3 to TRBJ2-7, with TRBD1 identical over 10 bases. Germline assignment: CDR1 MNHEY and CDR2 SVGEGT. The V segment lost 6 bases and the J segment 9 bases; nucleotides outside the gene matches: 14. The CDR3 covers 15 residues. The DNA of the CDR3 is TGTGCCAGCAGAGATCCGGGACAGGGGATCTCTTTGCAGTACTTC. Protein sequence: CASRDPGQGISLQYF.

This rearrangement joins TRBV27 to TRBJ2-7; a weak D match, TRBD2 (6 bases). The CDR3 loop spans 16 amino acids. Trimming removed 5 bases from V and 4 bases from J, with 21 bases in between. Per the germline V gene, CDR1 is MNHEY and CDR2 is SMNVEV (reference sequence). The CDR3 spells CASSRGGATGGYEQYF. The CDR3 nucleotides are TGTGCCAGCAGTCGGGGTGGGGCTACCGGGGGATACGAGCAGTACTTC.

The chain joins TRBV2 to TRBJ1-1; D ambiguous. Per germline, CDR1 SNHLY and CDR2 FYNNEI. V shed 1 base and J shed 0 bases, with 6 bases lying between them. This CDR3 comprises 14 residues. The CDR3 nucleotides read TGTGCCAGCAGTGAAGGAGGGCTGAACACTGAAGCTTTCTTT. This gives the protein CASSEGGLNTEAFF.

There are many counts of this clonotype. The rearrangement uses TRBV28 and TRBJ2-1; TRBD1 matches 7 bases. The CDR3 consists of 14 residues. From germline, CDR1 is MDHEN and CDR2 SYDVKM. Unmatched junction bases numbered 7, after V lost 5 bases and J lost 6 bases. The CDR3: CASSKRQGLNEQFF. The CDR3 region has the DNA TGTGCCAGCAGTAAAAGACAGGGCCTCAATGAGCAGTTCTTC.